The 9 T cell receptor beta chains given below trace back to one sample, sequenced in a study of T cells of healthy individuals. TCRdb called the 5' RACE reads again in MiXCR, with one record for every CDR3 protein. The profile shows more than 85,000 distinct CDR3 sequences, about 16% of them singletons. Receptor source: a human donor in good health.

This clonotype occurred many times. The chain employs TRBV6-5 and TRBJ1-3, with a tentative D call TRBD1 (6 bases). V lost 6 bases and J 0 bases, leaving 15 bases between the germline ends. CDR3 length: 16 residues. Germline V gives CDR1 MNHEY, CDR2 SVGAGI. The CDR3 loop is CASRPIRDNSGNTIYF. The CDR3 bases are TGTGCCAGCAGGCCTATCCGGGACAACTCTGGAAACACCATATATTTT.

This clonotype was picked up a small number of times. The chain employs TRBV20-1 and TRBJ2-5; D unclear. The CDR3 runs 14 residues. Looked up from germline, CDR1 is DFQATT and CDR2 is SNEGSKA (reference sequence). V was trimmed by 3 bases and J by 4 bases, leaving 15 bases between them. The CDR3 DNA is TGCAGTGCTAGTACGAGTCGTGGCGTAGAGACCCAGTACTTC. The encoded protein is CSASTSRGVETQYF.

This clonotype was found a few times. The rearrangement joins TRBV28 to TRBJ2-2; D is perhaps TRBD1 (6 bases). V shed 6 bases and J shed 8 bases, with 16 bases lying between them. There are 14 residues in the CDR3. Germline loops: CDR1 MDHEN, CDR2 SYDVKM. In DNA, the CDR3 is TGTGCCAGCAGCGAACAGGGTTTCCTAGGGGAGCTGTTTTTT. Amino acid sequence: CASSEQGFLGELFF.

The J gene is TRBJ2-1, the V gene TRBV4-1; D is possibly TRBD1 (7 bases). The CDR3 consists of 13 residues. Deletions cut 8 bases from V and 7 bases from J, with 15 bases between. CDR1 is MGHRA, CDR2 YSYEKL, per germline. CDR3 DNA sequence: TGCGCCAGCGGCTACTCAGGGGGGAATGAGCAGTTCTTC. This sequence encodes CASGYSGGNEQFF.

This clonotype showed up many times. This chain joins TRBV7-8 and TRBJ2-1; D remains unclear. The CDR3 contains 16 residues. The germline CDR1 and CDR2 sequences are SGHVS and FQNEAQ. V was trimmed by 1 base and J by 0 bases, leaving 10 bases between them. CDR3 amino acids: CASSLVAGDSYNEQFF. As DNA, the CDR3 is TGTGCCAGCAGCTTAGTGGCAGGAGACTCCTACAATGAGCAGTTCTTC. Based on the CDR3 plus reference TRBV7-8 and TRBJ2-1, the full variable domain is GAGVSQSPRYKVAKRGQDVALRCDPISGHVSLFWYQQALGQGPEFLTYFQNEAQLDKSGLPSDRFFAERPEGSVSTLKIQRTQQEDSAVYLCASSLVAGDSYNEQFFGPGTRLTVL.

This clonotype was counted many times. The chain carries TRBV19 and TRBJ2-7, with 9 bases aligning to TRBD1. J was trimmed by 3 bases and V by 5 bases; bases with no gene match: 2. CDR3 length equals 13 residues. Germline CDR1 LNHDA, CDR2 SQIVND (reference sequence). The CDR3 DNA is TGTGCCAGTAGTTGGGGACAGGGCTACGAGCAGTACTTC. It is translated as CASSWGQGYEQYF.

This clonotype showed up many times. This rearrangement joins TRBV7-7 to TRBJ1-6, with 7 bases fitting TRBD1. V gave up 5 bases and J gave up 6 bases; unmatched junction bases: 7. The CDR3 length is 15 residues. Germline assignment: CDR1 SSHAT and CDR2 FNYEAQ (reference sequence). CDR3 protein: CASSPDPGGNSPLHF. In nucleotides, the CDR3 is TGTGCCAGCAGCCCCGACCCAGGGGGTAATTCACCCCTCCACTTT.

The sample holds many counts of this clonotype. This rearrangement joins TRBV7-8 to TRBJ1-2, with D possibly TRBD1 on 5 matching bases. The ends were cut back, 4 bases at V and 3 bases at J, with 9 bases in the middle. Looked up from germline, CDR1 is SGHVS and CDR2 is FQNEAQ. The CDR3 is made up of 13 amino acids. DNA of the CDR3: TGTGCCAGCAGCTGGGGGGACTACTATGGCTACACCTTC. Translation: CASSWGDYYGYTF. Based on the CDR3 plus reference TRBV7-8 and TRBJ1-2, the full variable domain is GAGVSQSPRYKVAKRGQDVALRCDPISGHVSLFWYQQALGQGPEFLTYFQNEAQLDKSGLPSDRFFAERPEGSVSTLKIQRTQQEDSAVYLCASSWGDYYGYTFGSGTRLTVV.

In its sample, this clonotype was seen a few times. The chain recombines TRBV14 with TRBJ2-2; maybe TRBD1 (5 bases). The CDR3 extends over 19 amino acids. CDR1 and CDR2 from the germline V gene are SGHDN and FVKESK. With 0 bases removed from V and 0 bases from J, the gap between germline ends came to 17 bases. CDR3: CASSQDRRGLTANTGELFF. CDR3 nucleotide sequence: TGTGCCAGCAGCCAAGATCGAAGGGGCCTTACCGCGAACACCGGGGAGCTGTTTTTT. Together with reference TRBV14 and TRBJ2-2, the CDR3 gives the full variable domain: EAGVTQFPSHSVIEKGQTVTLRCDPISGHDNLYWYRRVMGKEIKFLLHFVKESKQDESGMPNNRFLAERTGGTYSTLKVQPAELEDSGVYFCASSQDRRGLTANTGELFFGEGSRLTVL.